The present T cell receptor beta chain was sequenced within a study of blood T cells in healthy people across ages. Germline V lookup: CDR1 MGHDK, CDR2 SYGVNS. The CDR3 contains 14 residues. V trimming: 7 bases; J trimming: 7 bases; junction bases outside the gene matches: 9. A second PCR of about 6 to 12 cycles used a sample-barcoded 5' primer and a J-beta primer mix. TCRdb re-called the 5' RACE reads through MiXCR, storing one row per CDR3 protein. The table lists over a million distinct CDR3 sequences, roughly 64% of them singletons. This clonotype has a count of ten or more. The V call is TRBV25-1, the J call TRBJ2-1, with 8 bases aligning to TRBD1. The clonotype comes from a man aged 18 to 30 in good health. Sequencing was carried out using blood. CDR3 in amino acids: CASTPDRVWNEQFF. The CDR3 DNA is TGTGCCAGCACCCCGGACAGGGTCTGGAATGAGCAGTTCTTC.